These T cell receptor beta chains were read from a single sample in a study of T-cell reconstitution after alpha-beta-depleted transplantation in children. In TCRdb, the PCR reads were re-called with MiXCR into one record per CDR3 protein. The data show about 270,000 distinct CDR3 sequences, with about a tenth seen just once and over 9% held by the top ten. The sequencing here drew on PBMCs from the stem cell graft donor, taken from the stem cell graft. Receptors were obtained from a human donor who donated a stem cell graft to a child with SCID. CDR3s include the opening cysteine and the closing phenylalanine or tryptophan. Fields, in order: J gene, V gene, clone size, D gene, CDR3 DNA, CDR3 protein. D genes are given only for firm matches. Rows give clone size only sometimes, using once, few, many, or a class for an expanded clone.

>TRBJ2-3|TRBV6-5|many|NA
TGTGCCAGCAGTTACTCGATGGGTGGGACGGATACGCAGTATTTT
CASSYSMGGTDTQYF
>TRBJ2-2|TRBV12-3/TRBV12-4|many|NA
TGTGCCAGCGTTGGAACAGCGAACACCGGGGAGCTGTTTTTT
CASVGTANTGELFF
>TRBJ2-5|TRBV12-3/TRBV12-4|many|NA
TGTGCCAGCGGCGAAGTCCCTCTTGAGACCCAGTACTTC
CASGEVPLETQYF
>TRBJ2-3|TRBV20-1|many|NA
TGCAGTGCTAGAACCCAGGGATGGGGGAACACAGATACGCAGTATTTT
CSARTQGWGNTDTQYF
>TRBJ2-6|TRBV12-3/TRBV12-4|few|TRBD1
TGTGCCAGCACGACAGGGGGCTCTGGGGCCAACGTCCTGACTTTC
CASTTGGSGANVLTF
>TRBJ1-6|TRBV5-1|few|NA
TGCGCCAGCAGCTCGTCCGGGGCAAGCGGTTCACCCCTCCACTTT
CASSSSGASGSPLHF
>TRBJ2-5|TRBV15|NA|NA
TGTGCCACCAGCAGACCGACCATTTCTGAGAGAGAGACCCAGTACTTC
CATSRPTISERETQYF
>TRBJ2-2|TRBV12-3/TRBV12-4|many|NA
TGTGCCAGCACCCCCATGCGGGGTCCCGGGGAGCTGTTTTTT
CASTPMRGPGELFF
>TRBJ2-3|TRBV12-3/TRBV12-4|few|NA
TGTGCCAGCAGTCCCGGGGAAGATACGCAGTATTTT
CASSPGEDTQYF
>TRBJ1-1|TRBV27|few|TRBD1
TGTGCCAGCAGCTGGTGGGGACAGGGGGACACTGAAGCTTTCTTT
CASSWWGQGDTEAFF
>TRBJ2-2|TRBV6-1|once|TRBD2
TGTGCCAGCAGGGGGACTAGCGGGGGGAACACCGGGGAGCCTTTTTTT
CASRGTSGGNTGEPFF
>TRBJ2-1|TRBV20-1|few|NA
TGCAGTGCTAGAGATTATACAGGAACCAATGAGCAGTTCTTC
CSARDYTGTNEQFF
>TRBJ1-5|TRBV2|NA|NA
TGTGCCAGCAACGCGGGAGGGTCGAGCAATCAGCCCCAGCATTTT
CASNAGGSSNQPQHF
>TRBJ1-1|TRBV5-1|many|TRBD1
TGCGCCAGCAGCGTCGGACAGGGGAGGGAAGCTTTCTTT
CASSVGQGREAFF
>TRBJ2-5|TRBV29-1|many|NA
TGCAGCGTTGTGGCCCTGGGGGAGACCCAGTACTTC
CSVVALGETQYF
>TRBJ2-5|TRBV2|many|NA
TGTGCCAGCAGTTTACAGAGTAAAGAGACCCAGTACTTC
CASSLQSKETQYF
>TRBJ2-6|TRBV2|NA|NA
TGTGCCAGCAGTGGACAGCGTTGGAGGTCTGGGGCCAACGTCCTGACTTTC
CASSGQRWRSGANVLTF
>TRBJ1-4|TRBV5-1|few|NA
TGCGCCAGCAGCCACGCCGCGGGTCTTGTGGGTGAAAAACTGTTTTTT
CASSHAAGLVGEKLFF
>TRBJ2-2|TRBV7-6|many|TRBD1
TGTGCCAGCCGAACTTTCGACAGGGGGGGCACCGGGGAGCTGTTTTTT
CASRTFDRGGTGELFF
>TRBJ1-5|TRBV4-2|NA|NA
TGTGCCAGCAGCCAGGGGGACATTAGCAATCAGCCCCAGCATTTT
CASSQGDISNQPQHF
>TRBJ2-5|TRBV4-1|NA|NA
TGCGCCAGCAGCCAAGATCTAGGCCAGAGGCCCCAGTACTTC
CASSQDLGQRPQYF
>TRBJ1-3|TRBV6-5|NA|NA
TGTGCCAGCAGTTTTTTCGGTGGAAACACCATATATTTT
CASSFFGGNTIYF
>TRBJ1-2|TRBV5-1|few|NA
TGCGCCAGCAGCGGGAGGACGGAGTATGGCTACACCTTC
CASSGRTEYGYTF
>TRBJ2-1|TRBV20-1|NA|TRBD1
TGCAGTGCCAGGACAGGGCTCCCCGGAGTGGGCGATGAGCAGTTCTTC
CSARTGLPGVGDEQFF
>TRBJ1-1|TRBV13|NA|NA
TGTGCCAGCAGCTCCTTGACGGAGAACACTGAAGCTTTCTTT
CASSSLTENTEAFF
>TRBJ2-2|TRBV11-1|NA|TRBD1
TGTGCCAGCAGCCAAAAAGACAGGGGGAACACCGGGGAGCTGTTTTTT
CASSQKDRGNTGELFF
>TRBJ1-1|TRBV19|NA|NA
TGTGCCAGTAGTACCGCAGAGGCTCGAGCTGAAGCTTTCTTT
CASSTAEARAEAFF
>TRBJ2-3|TRBV7-3|few|NA
TGTGCCAGCAGCTCCGCGGAACCCACAGATACGCAGTATTTT
CASSSAEPTDTQYF
>TRBJ2-1|TRBV20-1|NA|TRBD1
TGCAGTGCTAGGGTTCCGACGGGACAGCAATACAATGAGCAGTTCTTC
CSARVPTGQQYNEQFF
>TRBJ2-5|TRBV24-1|NA|NA
TGTGCCACCAGTGATTCGATGGGGGAGACCCAGTACTTC
CATSDSMGETQYF
>TRBJ1-6|TRBV5-1|few|NA
TGCGCCAGCAGCCAGGACTTCAATTTGGGCCTCCACTTT
CASSQDFNLGLHF